This entry lists 2 T cell receptor beta chains sequenced from one sample in a study of T-cell memory formation after mild COVID-19. TCRdb independently ran MiXCR on the 5' RACE reads; one entry per CDR3 protein. The sample holds under 700,000 distinct CDR3 sequences; around 21% are singletons and the top ten take 9.5% to 15%. The sample comprised PBMCs or a T cell subset sorted from them (not recorded which). The receptors were gathered from an adult woman who had mild COVID-19 (a few samples of this study predate the infection). Cell type and time point are not known.

This clonotype was counted a few times. The rearrangement uses TRBV19 and TRBJ1-6; D is undetermined. Germline CDR1 and CDR2: LNHDA and SQIVND (reference sequence). This CDR3 comprises 15 residues. Trimming cost V 6 bases and J 5 bases, with 14 bases left between them. CDR3 in amino acids: CASRARGRNNSPLHF. The CDR3 bases are TGTGCCAGTAGGGCGCGAGGACGGAATAATTCACCCCTCCACTTT.

This clonotype turned up a few times. This sequence joins TRBV11-2 and TRBJ2-7; unclear D gene. Trimming left V 3 bases short and J 4 bases short, with 4 bases between. Germline-derived CDR1 and CDR2 are SGHAT and FQNNGV. CDR3 length: 11 residues. CDR3 sequence reads: CASSFQYEQYF. CDR3 DNA sequence: TGTGCCAGCAGCTTTCAATACGAGCAGTACTTC.